Presented here are 8 T cell receptor beta chains from one specimen sequenced in a study of shared clonotypes between healthy human individuals. Clones were sequenced by immunoSEQ multiplex PCR, and TCRdb holds only the in-frame ones, with some missing. This sample has around 2.5 million clones, with approximately 93% found just once. Sample: naive CD4+ T cells from PBMCs. Subset noted: CD45RA+ positively selected. These receptors were obtained from a man between 18 and 29 years old in good health. Some clones in this sample may be carry-over from other donors' samples.

V is TRBV6-5 and J is TRBJ2-7; the match to TRBD2 covers 9 bases. This CDR3 is built from 15 residues. Germline V gives CDR1 MNHEY, CDR2 SVGAGI. Trimming at V came to 5 bases and at J to 2 bases, leaving 7 bases not matched to a gene. CDR3 amino acids: CASSTPGTSPYEQYF. As DNA, the CDR3 is TGTGCCAGCAGTACTCCCGGGACTAGCCCCTACGAGCAGTACTTC.

CDR3 in DNA: TGTGCCAGCAGTTTATACCCCGGACTAGGTCCCTACGAGCAGTACTTC. This encodes CASSLYPGLGPYEQYF. This chain joins TRBV27 and TRBJ2-7; the match to TRBD2 covers 7 bases. The V gene's germline CDR1 is MNHEY and CDR2 SMNVEV (reference sequence). J gave up 2 bases and V 1 base, and 8 bases lay outside the gene matches. This CDR3 is built from 16 residues.

The chain is built from TRBV19 and TRBJ2-7; D is unresolved. V was pared by 2 bases and J by 0 bases, with 23 bases between. This CDR3 contains 19 residues. The germline V gene encodes CDR1 LNHDA and CDR2 SQIVND (reference sequence). DNA for the CDR3: TGTGCCAGTAGTATAAGTTTGATCCTGGGCAGTTGGGGCTCCTACGAGCAGTACTTC. Residues: CASSISLILGSWGSYEQYF.

The V gene is TRBV7-2, the J gene TRBJ2-1; no clear D gene. This CDR3 is 12 amino acids long. Trimming shortened V by 4 bases and J by 5 bases, and 6 bases separated the two germline ends. Looked up from germline, CDR1 is SGHTA and CDR2 is FQGNSA. DNA for the CDR3: TGTGCCAGCAGCTGGAGCGACAATGAGCAGTTCTTC. This encodes CASSWSDNEQFF.

CDR3 amino acids: CASSQVLRQDEQYF. In nucleotides, the CDR3 is TGTGCCAGCTCCCAAGTACTCCGGCAGGACGAGCAGTACTTC. This rearrangement joins TRBV18 to TRBJ2-7; D remains unclear. Trimming shortened V by 6 bases and J by 5 bases, and 17 bases separated the two germline ends. Germline lookup yields CDR1 KGHSH and CDR2 LQKENI. The length of the CDR3 is 14 residues.

This chain joins TRBV7-3 and TRBJ2-3; 7 bases fit TRBD2. CDR3 size: 16 residues. The germline gives CDR1 SGHTA, CDR2 FQGTGA. Trimming removed 7 bases from V and 2 bases from J; junction bases left unmatched: 12. CDR3 region: CASTPGASGPTDTQYF. The CDR3, as DNA: TGTGCCAGCACCCCGGGTGCTAGCGGCCCCACAGATACGCAGTATTTT.

The gene calls are TRBV9 and TRBJ1-5; D is undetermined. Germline V gene sequence: CDR1 SGDLS, CDR2 YYNGEE. V gave up 3 bases and J gave up 9 bases, with 16 bases separating them. The CDR3 loop spans 14 amino acids. DNA of the CDR3: TGTGCCAGCAGCGCTGGGCCCCAGCAGACGCCCCAGCATTTT. This encodes CASSAGPQQTPQHF. Using reference TRBV9 and TRBJ1-5 for the parts outside the CDR3, the full variable domain is DSGVTQTPKHLITATGQRVTLRCSPRSGDLSVYWYQQSLDQGLQFLIQYYNGEERAKGNILERFSAQQFPDLHSELNLSSLELGDSALYFCASSAGPQQTPQHFGDGTRLSIL.

The chain joins TRBV18 to TRBJ2-1; either TRBD1 or TRBD2 may fit D (5 bases each). This CDR3 is 14 amino acids long. Germline V gene lookup returns CDR1 KGHSH and CDR2 LQKENI. Trimming shortened V by 6 bases and J by 8 bases, and 17 bases separated the two germline ends. The CDR3 bases are TGTGCCAGCTCCCCGGGGACGCCCGGGGATGAGCAGTTCTTC. Translated, it gives CASSPGTPGDEQFF.